What follows is one T cell receptor beta chain and its context. The data were taken from a study of blood T cell repertoires in COVID-19. CDR3 length: 14 amino acids. Unmatched junction bases numbered 10, after V lost 5 bases and J lost 6 bases. Germline V gene sequence: CDR1 SGHTA, CDR2 FQGNSA. TCRdb's table, derived via immunoSEQ multiplex PCR, lists solely in-frame clones and lacks some. Seen here are some 200,000 clones, about 86% observed once, and the top ten hold over 3%. The clonotype comes from a woman aged 45-60 years in a cohort exposed to, infected with or recovered from COVID-19 (not recorded which). Sequenced: PBMCs or T cells enriched from blood (not recorded which). This chain joins TRBV7-2 and TRBJ2-7, with TRBD2 matching over 7 bases. CDR3 in amino acids: CASSDGGVSTEQYF. CDR3 bases: TGTGCCAGCAGCGATGGGGGGGTCTCCACCGAGCAGTACTTC.